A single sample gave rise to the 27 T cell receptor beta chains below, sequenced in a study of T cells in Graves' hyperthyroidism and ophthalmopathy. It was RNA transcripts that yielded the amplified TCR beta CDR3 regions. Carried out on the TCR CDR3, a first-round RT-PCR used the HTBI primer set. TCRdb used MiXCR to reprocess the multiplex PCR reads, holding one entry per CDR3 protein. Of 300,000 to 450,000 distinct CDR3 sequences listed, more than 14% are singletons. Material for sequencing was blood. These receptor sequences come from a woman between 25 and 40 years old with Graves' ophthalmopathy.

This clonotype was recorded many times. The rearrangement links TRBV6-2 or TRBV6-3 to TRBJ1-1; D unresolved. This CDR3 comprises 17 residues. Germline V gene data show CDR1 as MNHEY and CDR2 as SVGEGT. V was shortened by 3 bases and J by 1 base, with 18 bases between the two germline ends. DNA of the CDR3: TGTGCCAGCAGTTATGGGAACCTCGACGGAGCGAACACTGAAGCTTTCTTT. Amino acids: CASSYGNLDGANTEAFF.

The CDR3 protein is CASSPRSQGQAKNIQYF. DNA of the CDR3: TGTGCCAGCAGTCCTCGTTCCCAGGGACAGGCCAAAAACATTCAGTACTTC. The chain links TRBV12-3 or TRBV12-4 to TRBJ2-4; TRBD1 matches 7 bases. CDR3 length: 17 amino acids. Trimming removed 5 bases from V and 1 base from J; junction bases left unmatched: 11.

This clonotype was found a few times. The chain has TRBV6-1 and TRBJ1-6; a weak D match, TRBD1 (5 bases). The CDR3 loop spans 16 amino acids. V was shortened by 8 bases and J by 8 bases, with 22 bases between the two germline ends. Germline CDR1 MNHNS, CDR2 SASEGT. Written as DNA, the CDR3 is TGTGCCAGCGGGTCTTTAAAACAGGTTAATCATTCACCCCTCCACTTT. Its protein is CASGSLKQVNHSPLHF.

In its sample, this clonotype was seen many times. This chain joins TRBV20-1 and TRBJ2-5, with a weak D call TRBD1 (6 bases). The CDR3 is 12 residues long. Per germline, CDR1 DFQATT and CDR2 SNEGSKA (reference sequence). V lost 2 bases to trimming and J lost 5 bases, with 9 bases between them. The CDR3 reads CSARTQGETQYF. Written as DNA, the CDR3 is TGCAGTGCTAGAACCCAGGGGGAGACCCAGTACTTC.

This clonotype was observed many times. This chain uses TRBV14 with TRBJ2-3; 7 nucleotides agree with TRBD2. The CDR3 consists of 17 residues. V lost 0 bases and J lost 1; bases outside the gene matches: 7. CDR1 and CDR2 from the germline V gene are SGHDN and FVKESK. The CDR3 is CASSQDLRLAGTDTQYF. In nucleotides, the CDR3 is TGTGCCAGCAGCCAAGATCTACGGCTAGCGGGCACAGATACGCAGTATTTT.

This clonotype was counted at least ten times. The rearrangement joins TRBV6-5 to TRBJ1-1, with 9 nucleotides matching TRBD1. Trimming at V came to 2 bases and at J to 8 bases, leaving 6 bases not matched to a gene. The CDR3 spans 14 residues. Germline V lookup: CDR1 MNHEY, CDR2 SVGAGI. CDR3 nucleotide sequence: TGTGCCAGCAGTTACCGTCGGGGACAGGGAGAAGCTTTCTTT. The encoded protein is CASSYRRGQGEAFF.

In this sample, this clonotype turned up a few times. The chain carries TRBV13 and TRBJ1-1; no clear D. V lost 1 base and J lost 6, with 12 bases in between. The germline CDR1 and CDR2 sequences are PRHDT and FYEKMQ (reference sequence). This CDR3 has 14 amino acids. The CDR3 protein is CASSLVGERAEAFF. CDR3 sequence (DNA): TGTGCCAGCAGCTTAGTCGGGGAAAGGGCTGAAGCTTTCTTT.

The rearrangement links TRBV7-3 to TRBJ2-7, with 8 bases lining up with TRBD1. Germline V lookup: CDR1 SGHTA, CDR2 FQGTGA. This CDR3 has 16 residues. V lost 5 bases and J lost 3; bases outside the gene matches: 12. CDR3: CASSPNPGQGGYEQYF. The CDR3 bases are TGTGCCAGCAGCCCAAATCCAGGACAGGGAGGCTACGAGCAGTACTTC.

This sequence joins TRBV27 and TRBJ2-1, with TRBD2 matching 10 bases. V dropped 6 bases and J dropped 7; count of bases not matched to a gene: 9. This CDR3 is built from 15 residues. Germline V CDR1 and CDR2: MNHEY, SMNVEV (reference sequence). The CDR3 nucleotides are TGTGCCAGCAGCCTACGGAGCGGGGGGGCAAATGAGCAGTTCTTC. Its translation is CASSLRSGGANEQFF.

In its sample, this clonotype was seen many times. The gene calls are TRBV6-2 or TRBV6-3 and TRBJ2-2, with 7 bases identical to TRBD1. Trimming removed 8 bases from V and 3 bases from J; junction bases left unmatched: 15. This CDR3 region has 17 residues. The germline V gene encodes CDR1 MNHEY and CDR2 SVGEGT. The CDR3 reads CASRRDSRRMDTGELFF. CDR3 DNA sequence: TGTGCCAGCCGACGGGACAGCCGGCGGATGGACACCGGGGAGCTGTTTTTT.

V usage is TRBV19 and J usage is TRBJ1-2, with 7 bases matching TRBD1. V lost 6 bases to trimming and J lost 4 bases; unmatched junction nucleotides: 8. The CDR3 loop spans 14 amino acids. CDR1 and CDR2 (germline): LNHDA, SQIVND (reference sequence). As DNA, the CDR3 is TGTGCCAGTAGAGAGCAGGGACAGCGCTATGGCTACACCTTC. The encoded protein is CASREQGQRYGYTF.

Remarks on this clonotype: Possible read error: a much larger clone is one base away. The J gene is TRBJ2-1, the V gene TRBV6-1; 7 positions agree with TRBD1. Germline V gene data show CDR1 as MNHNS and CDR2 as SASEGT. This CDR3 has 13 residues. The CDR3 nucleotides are TGTGCCGGCAGTCCAAGAGGGGGCTTGGAGCAGTTCTTC. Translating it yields CAGSPRGGLEQFF.

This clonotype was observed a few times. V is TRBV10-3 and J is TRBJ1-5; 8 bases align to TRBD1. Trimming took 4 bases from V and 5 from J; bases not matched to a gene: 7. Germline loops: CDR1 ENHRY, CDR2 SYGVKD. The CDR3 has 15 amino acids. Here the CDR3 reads CAISGRTGNDQPQHF. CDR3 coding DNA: TGTGCCATCAGTGGACGGACAGGGAACGATCAGCCCCAGCATTTT.

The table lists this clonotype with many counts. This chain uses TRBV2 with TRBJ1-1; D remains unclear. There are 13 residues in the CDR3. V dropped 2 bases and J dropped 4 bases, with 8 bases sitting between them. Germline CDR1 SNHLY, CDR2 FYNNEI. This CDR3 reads CASSEQSSTEAFF. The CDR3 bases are TGTGCCAGCAGTGAACAAAGTTCCACTGAAGCTTTCTTT.

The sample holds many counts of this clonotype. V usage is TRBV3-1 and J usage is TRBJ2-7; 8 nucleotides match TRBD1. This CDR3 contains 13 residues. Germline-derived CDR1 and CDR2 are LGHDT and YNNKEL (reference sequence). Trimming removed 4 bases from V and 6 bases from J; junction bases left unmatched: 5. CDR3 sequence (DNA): TGTGCCAGCAGCCCCGAGACAGGGGCCGAGCAGTACTTC. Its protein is CASSPETGAEQYF.

CDR3 sequence reads: CSVAVLAGAYEQYF. In DNA form, the CDR3 reads TGCAGCGTTGCTGTACTAGCGGGAGCCTACGAGCAGTACTTC. The chain is built from TRBV29-1 and TRBJ2-7; TRBD2 matches 11 bases. The germline V gene has CDR1 SQVTM and CDR2 ANQGSEA. Unmatched junction bases numbered 4, after V lost 4 bases and J lost 2 bases. This CDR3 has 14 amino acids.

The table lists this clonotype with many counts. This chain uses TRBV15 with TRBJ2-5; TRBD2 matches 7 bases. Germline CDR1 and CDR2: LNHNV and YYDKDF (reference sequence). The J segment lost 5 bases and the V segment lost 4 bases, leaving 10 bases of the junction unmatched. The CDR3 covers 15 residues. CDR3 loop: CATSNSGMGRETQYF. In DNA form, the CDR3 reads TGTGCCACCAGCAACAGCGGGATGGGACGGGAGACCCAGTACTTC.

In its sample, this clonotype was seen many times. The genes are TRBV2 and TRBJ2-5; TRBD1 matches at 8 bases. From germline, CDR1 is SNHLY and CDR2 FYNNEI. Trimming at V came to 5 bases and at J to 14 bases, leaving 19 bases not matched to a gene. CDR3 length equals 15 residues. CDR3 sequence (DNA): TGTGCCAGCAGTTCCGATTCCGGACAGGGAAGACCCGAATACTTC. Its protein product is CASSSDSGQGRPEYF.

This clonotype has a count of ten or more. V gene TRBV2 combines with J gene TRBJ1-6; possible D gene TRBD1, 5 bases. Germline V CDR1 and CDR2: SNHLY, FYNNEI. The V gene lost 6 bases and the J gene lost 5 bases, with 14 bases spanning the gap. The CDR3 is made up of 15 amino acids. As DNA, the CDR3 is TGTGCCAGCAGCGACAGTTTAATACATAATTCACCCCTCCACTTT. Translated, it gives CASSDSLIHNSPLHF.

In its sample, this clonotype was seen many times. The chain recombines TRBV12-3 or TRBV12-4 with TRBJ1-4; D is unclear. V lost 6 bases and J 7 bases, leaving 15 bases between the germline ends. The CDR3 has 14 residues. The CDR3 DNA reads TGTGCCAGCAGCTCCGCCGGCCAGAGTGAAAAACTGTTTTTT. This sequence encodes CASSSAGQSEKLFF.

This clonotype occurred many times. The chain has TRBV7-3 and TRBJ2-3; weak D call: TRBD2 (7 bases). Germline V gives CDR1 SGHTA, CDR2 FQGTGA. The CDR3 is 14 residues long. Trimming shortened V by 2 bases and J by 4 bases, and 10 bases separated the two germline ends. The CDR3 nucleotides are TGTGCCAGCAGCTTAGGCGGGGGCGCAGATACGCAGTATTTT. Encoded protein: CASSLGGGADTQYF.

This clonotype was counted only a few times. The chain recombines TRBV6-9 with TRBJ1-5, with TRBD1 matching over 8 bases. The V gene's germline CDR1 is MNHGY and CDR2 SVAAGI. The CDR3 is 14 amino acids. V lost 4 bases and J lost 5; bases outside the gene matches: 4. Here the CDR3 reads CASSSGQGHQPQHF. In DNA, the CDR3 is TGTGCCAGCAGTTCCGGACAGGGCCATCAGCCCCAGCATTTT.

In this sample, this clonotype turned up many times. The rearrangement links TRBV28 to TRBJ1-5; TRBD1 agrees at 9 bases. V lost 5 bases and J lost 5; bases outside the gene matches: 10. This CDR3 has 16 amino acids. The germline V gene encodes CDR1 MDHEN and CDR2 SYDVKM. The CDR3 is CASSLNRGLSYQPQHF. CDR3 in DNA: TGTGCCAGCAGTCTCAACAGGGGGCTAAGTTATCAGCCCCAGCATTTT. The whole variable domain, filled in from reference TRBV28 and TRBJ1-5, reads DVKVTQSSRYLVKRTGEKVFLECVQDMDHENMFWYRQDPGLGLRLIYFSYDVKMKEKGDIPEGYSVSREKKERFSLILESASTNQTSMYLCASSLNRGLSYQPQHFGDGTRLSIL.

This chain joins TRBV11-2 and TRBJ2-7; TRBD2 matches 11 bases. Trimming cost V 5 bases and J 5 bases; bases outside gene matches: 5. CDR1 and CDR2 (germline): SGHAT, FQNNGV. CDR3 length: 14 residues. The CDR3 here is CASSLQGLADEQYF. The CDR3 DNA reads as TGTGCCAGCAGCCTACAGGGACTAGCGGACGAGCAGTACTTC.

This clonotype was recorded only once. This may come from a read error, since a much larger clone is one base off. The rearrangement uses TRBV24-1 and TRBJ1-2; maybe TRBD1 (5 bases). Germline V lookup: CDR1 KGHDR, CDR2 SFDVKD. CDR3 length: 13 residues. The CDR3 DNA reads TGTGCCACGTCGACCGGGGCGTACTATAGCTACACCTTC. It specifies CATSTGAYYSYTF.

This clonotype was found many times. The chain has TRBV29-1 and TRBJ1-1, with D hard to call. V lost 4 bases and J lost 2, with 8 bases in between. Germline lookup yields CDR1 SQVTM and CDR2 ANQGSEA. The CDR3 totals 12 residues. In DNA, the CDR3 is TGCAGCGTTGGTAGGGCCAACACTGAAGCTTTCTTT. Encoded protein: CSVGRANTEAFF. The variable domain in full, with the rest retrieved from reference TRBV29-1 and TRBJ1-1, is SAVISQKPSRDICQRGTSLTIQCQVDSQVTMMFWYRQQPGQSLTLIATANQGSEATYESGFVIDKFPISRPNLTFSTLTVSNMSPEDSSIYLCSVGRANTEAFFGQGTRLTVV.

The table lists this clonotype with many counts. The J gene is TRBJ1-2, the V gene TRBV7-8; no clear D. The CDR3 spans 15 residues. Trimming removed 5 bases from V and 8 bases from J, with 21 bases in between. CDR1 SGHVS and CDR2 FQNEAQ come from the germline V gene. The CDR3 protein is CASSPLRQNPRGYTF. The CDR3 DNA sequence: TGTGCCAGCAGCCCCCTCCGGCAGAACCCTCGAGGCTACACCTTC. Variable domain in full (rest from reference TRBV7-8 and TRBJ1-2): GAGVSQSPRYKVAKRGQDVALRCDPISGHVSLFWYQQALGQGPEFLTYFQNEAQLDKSGLPSDRFFAERPEGSVSTLKIQRTQQEDSAVYLCASSPLRQNPRGYTFGSGTRLTVV.